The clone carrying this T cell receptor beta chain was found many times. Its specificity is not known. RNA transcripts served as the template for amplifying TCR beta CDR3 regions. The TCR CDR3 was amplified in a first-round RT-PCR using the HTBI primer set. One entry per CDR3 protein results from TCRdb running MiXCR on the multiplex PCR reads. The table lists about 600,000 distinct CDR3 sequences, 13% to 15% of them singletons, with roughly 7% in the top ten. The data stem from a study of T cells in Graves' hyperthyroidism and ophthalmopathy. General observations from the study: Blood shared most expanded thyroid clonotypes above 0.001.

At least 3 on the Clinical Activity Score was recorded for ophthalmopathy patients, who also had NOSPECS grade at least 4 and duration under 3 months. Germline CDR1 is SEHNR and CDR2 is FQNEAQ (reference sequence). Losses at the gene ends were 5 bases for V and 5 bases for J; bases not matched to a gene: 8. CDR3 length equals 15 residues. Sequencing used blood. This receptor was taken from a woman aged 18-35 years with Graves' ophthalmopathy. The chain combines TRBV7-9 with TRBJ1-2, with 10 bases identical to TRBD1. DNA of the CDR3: TGTGCCAGCAGCACCACCGGGACAGGGGCATATGGCTACACCTTC. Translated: CASSTTGTGAYGYTF.